This TCR beta chain was recovered during a study of CD8 T cell repertoires and HIV-1 epitope variants. On the study more broadly: The baseline condition was 1M T cells left uncultured. Notes on the study in general: The assay identified only TCR beta chains of antigen-proliferating T cells.

Measured with immunoSEQ multiplex PCR; TCRdb has only the in-frame clones, and not every one. This sample has 2,000 to 3,000 clones, with approximately 71% found just once. Comment on this clone: The antigen is undetermined.

The source is a male donor with HIV. Material: cultured CD8+ T cells derived from PBMCs.

The CDR3 nucleotides are TGTGCCAGCAGTGAGTTTCAGGGGCAGGACACCGGGGAGCTGTTTTTT. This gives the protein CASSEFQGQDTGELFF. The chain links TRBV2 to TRBJ2-2; D is possibly TRBD1 (6 bases). V shed 3 bases and J shed 3 bases, with 14 bases lying between them. This CDR3 is built from 16 residues. CDR1 is SNHLY and CDR2 is FYNNEI in the germline V gene.